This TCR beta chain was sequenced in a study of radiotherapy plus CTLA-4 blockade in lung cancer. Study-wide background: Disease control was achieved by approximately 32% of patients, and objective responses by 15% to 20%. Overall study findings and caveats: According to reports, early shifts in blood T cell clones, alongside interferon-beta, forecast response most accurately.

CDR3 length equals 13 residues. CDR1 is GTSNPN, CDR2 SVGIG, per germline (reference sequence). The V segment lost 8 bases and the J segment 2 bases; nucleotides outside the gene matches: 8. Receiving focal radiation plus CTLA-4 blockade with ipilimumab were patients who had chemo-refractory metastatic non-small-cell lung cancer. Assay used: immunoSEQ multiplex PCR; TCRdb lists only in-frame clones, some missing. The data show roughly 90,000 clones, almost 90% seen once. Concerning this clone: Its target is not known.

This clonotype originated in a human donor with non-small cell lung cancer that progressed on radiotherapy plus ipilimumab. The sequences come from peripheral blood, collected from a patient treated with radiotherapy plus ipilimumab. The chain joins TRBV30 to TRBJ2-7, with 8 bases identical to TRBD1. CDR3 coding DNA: TGTGCCGGAGACAGGGGTCGGGCCTACGAGCAGTACTTC. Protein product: CAGDRGRAYEQYF.